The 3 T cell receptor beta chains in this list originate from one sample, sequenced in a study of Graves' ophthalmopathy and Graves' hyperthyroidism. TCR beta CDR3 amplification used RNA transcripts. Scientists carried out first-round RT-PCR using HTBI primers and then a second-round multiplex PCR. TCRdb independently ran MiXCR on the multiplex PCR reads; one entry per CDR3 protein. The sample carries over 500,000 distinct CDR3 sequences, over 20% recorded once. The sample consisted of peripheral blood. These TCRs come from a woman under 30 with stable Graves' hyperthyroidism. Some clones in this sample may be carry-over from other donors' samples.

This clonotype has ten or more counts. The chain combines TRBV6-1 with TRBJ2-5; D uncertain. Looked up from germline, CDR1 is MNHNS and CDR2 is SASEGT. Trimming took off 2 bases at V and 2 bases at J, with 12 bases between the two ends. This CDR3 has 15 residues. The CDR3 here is CASSEMAGAQETQYF. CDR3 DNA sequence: TGTGCCAGCAGTGAAATGGCAGGAGCACAAGAGACCCAGTACTTC.

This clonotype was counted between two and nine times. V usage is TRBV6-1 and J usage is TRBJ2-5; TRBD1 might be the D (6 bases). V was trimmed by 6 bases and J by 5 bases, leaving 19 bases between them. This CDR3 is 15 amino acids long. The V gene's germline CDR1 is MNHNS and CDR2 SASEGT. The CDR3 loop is CASRTSQGWEETQYF. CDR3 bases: TGTGCCAGCAGAACATCACAGGGTTGGGAGGAGACCCAGTACTTC.

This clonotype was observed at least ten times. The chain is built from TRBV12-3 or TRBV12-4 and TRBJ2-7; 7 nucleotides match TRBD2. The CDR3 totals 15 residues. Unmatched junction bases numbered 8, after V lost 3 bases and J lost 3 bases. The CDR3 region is CASSFGLAEIYEQYF. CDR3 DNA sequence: TGTGCCAGCAGTTTTGGGCTAGCGGAAATCTACGAGCAGTACTTC.